Listed below are T cell receptor beta chains from one sample, sequenced in a study of blood T cell repertoires in COVID-19. The method was immunoSEQ multiplex PCR; TCRdb's version includes in-frame clones alone and lacks a portion of them. Of approximately 220,000 clones listed, approximately 89% are singletons. Sequenced: PBMCs or T cells enriched from blood (not recorded which). These receptors all stem from a young woman with acute COVID-19. CDR3s include the opening cysteine and the closing phenylalanine or tryptophan. A row's size may be missing; if present it is once, few, many or a size class.

abundance: NA; j_gene: TRBJ2-2; v_gene: TRBV9; CDR3aa: CASSRGGSTGELFF
abundance: NA; j_gene: TRBJ1-1; v_gene: TRBV19; CDR3aa: CASSTPGQGASEAFF
abundance: NA; j_gene: TRBJ2-2; v_gene: TRBV6-5; CDR3aa: CASSYSATADTGELFF
abundance: NA; j_gene: TRBJ1-1; v_gene: TRBV9; CDR3aa: CASSVEAALGTEAFF
abundance: NA; j_gene: TRBJ1-5; v_gene: TRBV25-1; CDR3aa: CASSAGDRVNQPQHF
abundance: NA; j_gene: TRBJ1-5; v_gene: TRBV19; CDR3aa: CASRYTGSSWPQHF
abundance: NA; j_gene: TRBJ1-2; v_gene: TRBV29-1; CDR3aa: CSVEKGASYGYTF
abundance: NA; j_gene: TRBJ1-5; v_gene: TRBV7-2; CDR3aa: CASRMNAYSNQPQHF
abundance: NA; j_gene: TRBJ2-7; v_gene: TRBV7-2; CDR3aa: CASSLWRDSYEQYF
abundance: NA; j_gene: TRBJ2-2; v_gene: TRBV6-2/TRBV6-3; CDR3aa: CASSYRGTGELFF
abundance: NA; j_gene: TRBJ2-2; v_gene: TRBV11-2; CDR3aa: CASSLVVLAGTGELFF
abundance: NA; j_gene: TRBJ2-7; v_gene: TRBV7-2; CDR3aa: CASSSTYEQYF
abundance: NA; j_gene: TRBJ2-7; v_gene: TRBV5-6; CDR3aa: CASSLGTGPGGYF
abundance: NA; j_gene: TRBJ2-3; v_gene: TRBV7-2; CDR3aa: CASSQDRYTQYF
abundance: NA; j_gene: TRBJ1-6; v_gene: TRBV11-2; CDR3aa: CASSLDLDRDSPLHF
abundance: NA; j_gene: TRBJ1-6; v_gene: TRBV19; CDR3aa: CASSITGGGYSPLHF
abundance: NA; j_gene: TRBJ1-2; v_gene: TRBV27; CDR3aa: CASSLLTGNGYTF
abundance: NA; j_gene: TRBJ2-5; v_gene: TRBV29-1; CDR3aa: CSSWTGRETQYF
abundance: NA; j_gene: TRBJ2-5; v_gene: TRBV7-9; CDR3aa: CASSLGLAGEQETQYF
abundance: once; j_gene: TRBJ2-7; v_gene: TRBV21-1; CDR3aa: CASSKVDGGDYEQYF
abundance: NA; j_gene: TRBJ1-3; v_gene: TRBV4-1; CDR3aa: CASSPMRRRETGNTIYF
abundance: NA; j_gene: TRBJ2-7; v_gene: TRBV11-2; CDR3aa: CASSLERGGASEQYF
abundance: once; j_gene: TRBJ2-3; v_gene: TRBV6-1; CDR3aa: CASSGRLAGGTDTQYF
abundance: few; j_gene: TRBJ1-1; v_gene: TRBV6-5; CDR3aa: CATTGGTGANTEAFF
abundance: once; j_gene: TRBJ2-7; v_gene: TRBV6-2/TRBV6-3; CDR3aa: CASSPGGSSYEQYF
abundance: NA; j_gene: TRBJ2-3; v_gene: TRBV10-3; CDR3aa: CAIRRLAGGTDTQYF
abundance: NA; j_gene: TRBJ1-4; v_gene: TRBV10-2; CDR3aa: CASSRTGQGATNEKLFF
abundance: NA; j_gene: TRBJ1-1; v_gene: TRBV5-8; CDR3aa: CASSFPGVGGTEAFF